One and the same sample provided the 14 T cell receptor beta chains below, sequenced in a study of CD8 T cells in Susac syndrome. Random hexamers were used to reverse transcribe an amount of about 0.45 to 1 ug RNA. TCRdb independently ran MiXCR on the immunoSEQ multiplex PCR reads; one entry per CDR3 protein. The data contain 230,000 or so distinct CDR3 sequences, 95% of them seen just once; the ten biggest clones take up about 0.091%. Specimen: CD4+ T cells from PBMCs. Source of these receptors: a human donor with multiple sclerosis.

The chain couples TRBV3-1 to TRBJ2-7; D unclear. Germline CDR1 reads LGHDT; CDR2 reads YNNKEL (reference sequence). This CDR3 spans 13 amino acids. Trimming stripped 1 base from V and 1 base from J, with 5 bases between. The CDR3: CASSQAGSYEQYF. The DNA of the CDR3 is TGTGCCAGCAGCCAAGCCGGATCCTACGAGCAGTACTTC.

V is TRBV29-1 and J is TRBJ1-1, with TRBD1 as a possible D gene (5 bases). CDR1 SQVTM and CDR2 ANQGSEA come from the germline V gene. The CDR3 loop spans 13 amino acids. The V gene lost 3 bases and the J gene lost 0 bases, with 8 bases spanning the gap. The CDR3 DNA is TGCAGCGTTGATGGACAAATGAACACTGAAGCTTTCTTT. Translation gives CSVDGQMNTEAFF.

CDR3 loop: CSAPSNGGNTGELFF. The CDR3 DNA follows: TGCAGTGCTCCATCGAATGGGGGGAACACCGGGGAGCTGTTTTTT. The rearrangement links TRBV20-1 to TRBJ2-2; D might be TRBD1 or TRBD2, each matching 5 bases. Per germline, CDR1 DFQATT and CDR2 SNEGSKA (reference sequence). V was cut by 5 bases and J by 1 base, with 14 bases left in between. The CDR3 runs to 15 residues.

V is TRBV6-1 and J is TRBJ2-2; no clear D gene. The CDR3 spans 12 residues. Between the trimmed V and J ends, which lost 6 bases and 5 bases, there was a span of 7 bases. Looked up from germline, CDR1 is MNHNS and CDR2 is SASEGT. The CDR3 loop reads CASRDVTGELFF. The CDR3 nucleotides read TGTGCCAGCAGAGACGTGACCGGGGAGCTGTTTTTT.

This chain joins TRBV9 and TRBJ2-7, with TRBD2 matching over 11 bases. V dropped 4 bases and J dropped 1; count of bases not matched to a gene: 4. This CDR3 contains 15 residues. CDR1 and CDR2 from the germline V gene are SGDLS and YYNGEE. The CDR3 sequence: CASSLTSGKSYEQYF. CDR3 in DNA: TGTGCCAGCAGCTTGACTAGCGGGAAATCCTACGAGCAGTACTTC. Drawing the rest from reference TRBV9 and TRBJ2-7, the complete variable domain is DSGVTQTPKHLITATGQRVTLRCSPRSGDLSVYWYQQSLDQGLQFLIQYYNGEERAKGNILERFSAQQFPDLHSELNLSSLELGDSALYFCASSLTSGKSYEQYFGPGTRLTVT.

The genes are TRBV29-1 and TRBJ2-3; 9 bases align to TRBD2. Looked up from germline, CDR1 is SQVTM and CDR2 is ANQGSEA. With 5 bases clipped from V and 4 bases from J, the junction kept 7 bases outside the gene matches. The CDR3 length is 14 residues. CDR3 sequence reads: CSVSRAGGPDTQYF. The CDR3 nucleotides read TGCAGCGTTTCTCGAGCGGGGGGCCCAGATACGCAGTATTTT.

The rearrangement uses TRBV27 and TRBJ1-1; D might be TRBD1 (6 bases). The CDR3 is made up of 16 amino acids. Germline V gene sequence: CDR1 MNHEY, CDR2 SMNVEV (reference sequence). The V gene lost 1 base and the J gene lost 7 bases, with 19 bases spanning the gap. CDR3 region: CASSLYSQRTDSEAFF. Written as DNA, the CDR3 is TGTGCCAGCAGTTTATACTCTCAACGGACGGACAGTGAAGCTTTCTTT.

The J gene is TRBJ2-3, the V gene TRBV6-6; 7 nucleotides line up with TRBD2. The CDR3 runs 11 residues. Germline V gene data show CDR1 as MNHNY and CDR2 as SVGAGI (reference sequence). J gave up 7 bases and V 6 bases, and 1 base lay outside the gene matches. As DNA, the CDR3 is TGTGCCAGCAGCGGGAGGAATACGCAGTATTTT. Protein sequence: CASSGRNTQYF.

This sequence joins TRBV7-3 and TRBJ1-1, with D perhaps matching TRBD1 (6 bases). Trimming shortened V by 2 bases and J by 0 bases, and 10 bases separated the two germline ends. Per germline, CDR1 SGHTA and CDR2 FQGTGA. The CDR3 is 15 amino acids. In nucleotides, the CDR3 is TGTGCCAGCAGCTTAGGGCAGGGGTTGAACACTGAAGCTTTCTTT. Protein product: CASSLGQGLNTEAFF.

The gene calls are TRBV19 and TRBJ2-5; weak D call: TRBD2 (6 bases). The germline V and J ends were trimmed by 3 bases and 9 bases, with 11 bases remaining between them. The CDR3 consists of 12 residues. Germline V gene lookup returns CDR1 LNHDA and CDR2 SQIVND (reference sequence). CDR3 residues: CASSILGEAQYF. The CDR3 DNA follows: TGTGCCAGTAGTATTTTAGGGGAGGCCCAGTACTTC.

This clonotype occurred once. The CDR3 DNA is TGTGCCAGCAGCTTAGACGACTTCCGGGGGCAGTTCTTC. This codes for CASSLDDFRGQFF. The J gene is TRBJ2-1, the V gene TRBV11-2; D might be TRBD2 (5 bases). CDR3 length: 13 amino acids. Trimming left V 0 bases short and J 12 bases short, with 12 bases between. Germline V gene lookup returns CDR1 SGHAT and CDR2 FQNNGV.

This chain links TRBV4-1 with TRBJ2-7; perhaps TRBD2 as D (6 bases). CDR1 is MGHRA, CDR2 YSYEKL, per germline. V lost 0 bases to trimming and J lost 0 bases, with 12 bases between them. The CDR3 sequence is 16 residues long. The CDR3 sequence: CASSQEGGLSSYEQYF. CDR3 sequence (DNA): TGCGCCAGCAGCCAAGAGGGAGGCCTGAGCTCCTACGAGCAGTACTTC.

The gene calls are TRBV6-6 and TRBJ1-3; no clear D. Trimming took off 2 bases at V and 0 bases at J, with 5 bases between the two ends. The CDR3 contains 14 residues. Germline V gene sequence: CDR1 MNHNY, CDR2 SVGAGI (reference sequence). CDR3 bases: TGTGCCAGCAGTTACCGCCCCTCTGGAAACACCATATATTTT. The encoded protein is CASSYRPSGNTIYF.

The gene calls are TRBV3-1 and TRBJ2-7; D is possibly TRBD2 (6 bases). This CDR3 region has 14 residues. The V end lost 4 bases, the J end lost 2 bases, and 12 bases lay between the germline ends. In germline, CDR1 is LGHDT, CDR2 YNNKEL (reference sequence). Written as DNA, the CDR3 is TGTGCCAGCAGCCTGAGCGGGCGTCCCTACGAGCAGTACTTC. It is translated as CASSLSGRPYEQYF.